Given below is one T cell receptor (beta chain) in context. Its antigen is undetermined. Expressed TCRB transcripts were sequenced because the isolated RNA had all been reverse transcribed beforehand. The protocol was immunoSEQ multiplex PCR, while the TCRdb copy is restricted to in-frame clones and leaves out a portion. The profile covers hundreds of thousands of clones, with approximately 16% appearing a single time and less than 0.02% taken by the ten largest. This entry belongs to a study of beta chain features in type 1 diabetes. Overall study: Similarity in age, gender and cell yields was seen between patients and healthy donors.

Study-level points and caveats: A definitive answer on HLA type influencing TCRB rearrangement was not reached here. It was among patients, rather than healthy donors, that naive, central memory and Treg TCRB repertoires appeared more similar. Patients with type 1 diabetes carried fewer insertions and had more deletions at their VDJ junctions. Significant though moderate, a shortening of TCRB CDR3s appeared in all four CD4+ subsets of Type 1 diabetes patients.

The CDR3 totals 16 residues. CDR1 SGHVS and CDR2 FQNEAQ come from the germline V gene. J was trimmed by 0 bases and V by 5 bases; bases with no gene match: 8. The chain links TRBV7-8 to TRBJ2-5, with 8 bases identical to TRBD2. The TCR was taken from a man between 18 and 35 years old with type 1 diabetes. Specimen: naive CD4+ T cells from blood. The CDR3 DNA follows: TGTGCCAGCAGCCTCCGCGGCGGGGGGTACCAAGAGACCCAGTACTTC. Protein: CASSLRGGGYQETQYF.